One and the same sample provided the 28 T cell receptor beta chains below, sequenced in a study of shared clonotypes between healthy human individuals. Some clones are missing from TCRdb's copy, which holds only in-frame ones; the method was immunoSEQ multiplex PCR. The sample has a few million clones; around 90% are singletons. Sequencing used naive CD4+ T cells from PBMCs. The sample's subset: CD45RA+ positively selected. The receptors derive from a man younger than 35 in good health. Some clones in this sample may be carry-over from other donors' samples.

As to this clone: Additional DNA sequences in this sample encode the identical CDR3. This sequence joins TRBV7-6 and TRBJ2-7, with D perhaps TRBD1 (5 bases). The CDR3 loop spans 14 amino acids. Germline loops: CDR1 SGHVS, CDR2 FNYEAQ. V lost 5 bases and J lost 0, with 11 bases in between. DNA for the CDR3: TGTGCCAGCAGCACCCGCCAGGGCTCCTACGAGCAGTACTTC. It yields the protein CASSTRQGSYEQYF.

This rearrangement joins TRBV11-3 to TRBJ2-7; D is uncertain. V shed 6 bases and J shed 4 bases, with 1 base lying between them. The CDR3 runs 9 residues. Germline CDR1 is SGHNT and CDR2 is YENEEA. CDR3 coding DNA: TGTGCCAGCAGTTACGAGCAGTACTTC. Translation: CASSYEQYF.

This chain joins TRBV29-1 and TRBJ1-2; D perhaps matches TRBD1 (6 bases). CDR1 and CDR2 from the germline V gene are SQVTM and ANQGSEA. CDR3 size: 11 residues. V was trimmed by 5 bases and J by 2 bases, leaving 6 bases between them. Here the CDR3 reads CSVTGNYGYTF. The DNA for the CDR3 is TGCAGCGTTACAGGGAACTATGGCTACACCTTC.

There are a few counts of this clone. This chain connects TRBV20-1 to TRBJ1-1; 9 bases agree with TRBD1. CDR1 and CDR2 from the germline V gene are DFQATT and SNEGSKA (reference sequence). With 8 bases clipped from V and 12 bases from J, the junction kept 10 bases outside the gene matches. CDR3 length: 11 amino acids. The CDR3 loop is CSTTGGALTFF. The DNA for the CDR3 is TGCAGTACTACAGGGGGCGCGTTGACTTTCTTT.

V gene TRBV5-6 combines with J gene TRBJ2-3, with TRBD2 matching 8 bases. Trimming at V came to 4 bases and at J to 4 bases, leaving 8 bases not matched to a gene. Germline assignment: CDR1 SGHDT and CDR2 YYEEEE. The CDR3 is 15 residues long. The CDR3 nucleotides read TGTGCCAGCAGCACCAGACTAGCGAATTCAGATACGCAGTATTTT. This encodes CASSTRLANSDTQYF.

This chain connects TRBV11-2 to TRBJ1-1; 8 bases fit TRBD1. V trimming: 5 bases; J trimming: 0 bases; junction bases outside the gene matches: 8. The CDR3 extends over 16 amino acids. Germline CDR1 reads SGHAT; CDR2 reads FQNNGV. CDR3 bases: TGTGCCAGCAGCCGGAGGACAGGGCGCCTGAACACTGAAGCTTTCTTT. Protein product: CASSRRTGRLNTEAFF.

The chain links TRBV18 to TRBJ2-7; D possibly corresponds to TRBD1 (5 bases). The V gene lost 1 base and the J gene lost 2 bases, with 15 bases spanning the gap. CDR3 length equals 16 residues. The germline V gene encodes CDR1 KGHSH and CDR2 LQKENI. The CDR3 bases are TGTGCCAGCTCACCACTGTCCGACAGATCTACCTACGAGCAGTACTTC. Residues: CASSPLSDRSTYEQYF.

Concerning this clone itself: This specimen includes other DNA sequences encoding the same CDR3. The CDR3 loop reads CASSSLGGNTEAFF. The CDR3 DNA follows: TGTGCCAGTAGTTCGTTAGGGGGGAACACTGAAGCTTTCTTT. V usage is TRBV19 and J usage is TRBJ1-1, with D possibly matching TRBD1 (6 bases). The germline CDR1 and CDR2 sequences are LNHDA and SQIVND (reference sequence). This CDR3 contains 14 residues. Trimming left V 5 bases short and J 1 base short, with 11 bases between.

J is TRBJ2-7 and V is TRBV2; 10 positions agree with TRBD2. Trimming cost V 2 bases and J 0 bases; bases outside gene matches: 7. CDR3 size: 17 residues. CDR1 and CDR2 from the germline V gene are SNHLY and FYNNEI. CDR3 bases: TGTGCCAGCAGTGAAAACCCCCGGACTAGCGGCTCCTACGAGCAGTACTTC. It codes for CASSENPRTSGSYEQYF. Using reference TRBV2 and TRBJ2-7 for the parts outside the CDR3, the full variable domain is EPEVTQTPSHQVTQMGQEVILRCVPISNHLYFYWYRQILGQKVEFLVSFYNNEISEKSEIFDDQFSVERPDGSNFTLKIRSTKLEDSAMYFCASSENPRTSGSYEQYFGPGTRLTVT.

This clone was picked up one time. V and J are TRBV14 and TRBJ1-5; D is undetermined. This CDR3 has 16 amino acids. V was clipped by 0 bases and J by 1 base, with 10 bases between them. The germline gives CDR1 SGHDN, CDR2 FVKESK. The CDR3 DNA reads TGTGCCAGCAGCCAAGATGAAATAGAAAGCAATCAGCCCCAGCATTTT. Amino acid sequence: CASSQDEIESNQPQHF.

Worth noting for this clone: Within the sample, other DNA sequences also encode this same CDR3. The CDR3 DNA is TGTGCCAGCAGTTTGAGTTCCGGAAACACCATATATTTT. This translates into CASSLSSGNTIYF. V usage is TRBV28 and J usage is TRBJ1-3; D unresolved. The germline V gene has CDR1 MDHEN and CDR2 SYDVKM. This CDR3 region has 13 residues. Trimming shortened V by 3 bases and J by 4 bases, and 7 bases separated the two germline ends.

The chain joins TRBV14 to TRBJ1-3; D remains ambiguous. Germline V CDR1 and CDR2: SGHDN, FVKESK. V dropped 1 base and J dropped 0 bases, with 10 bases sitting between them. The CDR3 runs 16 residues. The CDR3 nucleotides are TGTGCCAGCAGCCAAGGACTGACCTACTCTGGAAACACCATATATTTT. It is translated as CASSQGLTYSGNTIYF.

The chain joins TRBV5-1 to TRBJ2-7; D unresolved. The CDR3 totals 15 residues. V was shortened by 0 bases and J by 2 bases, with 12 bases between the two germline ends. Looked up from germline, CDR1 is SGHRS and CDR2 is YFSETQ. CDR3 nucleotide sequence: TGCGCCAGCAGCTTGGGTGGGAATCCTCCCTACGAGCAGTACTTC. Translating gives CASSLGGNPPYEQYF. Variable domain in full (rest from reference TRBV5-1 and TRBJ2-7): KAGVTQTPRYLIKTRGQQVTLSCSPISGHRSVSWYQQTPGQGLQFLFEYFSETQRNKGNFPGRFSGRQFSNSRSEMNVSTLELGDSALYLCASSLGGNPPYEQYFGPGTRLTVT.

The genes are TRBV6-5 and TRBJ2-5; no clear D. Looked up from germline, CDR1 is MNHEY and CDR2 is SVGAGI. The CDR3 is 11 residues long. The V end was cut by 7 bases, the J end by 13 bases, with 16 bases between. CDR3 nucleotides: TGTGCCAGCAAAAACCAGGCCCAGTGGTACTTC. Translated: CASKNQAQWYF.

The chain carries TRBV2 and TRBJ2-1, with TRBD2 matching over 9 bases. In germline, CDR1 is SNHLY, CDR2 FYNNEI. V was pared by 5 bases and J by 4 bases, with 6 bases of the junction left unmatched. The CDR3 sequence is 15 residues long. CDR3 sequence (DNA): TGTGCCAGCAGTAATAGCGGGAGCAATTACAATGAGCAGTTCTTC. Translated, it gives CASSNSGSNYNEQFF.

The chain joins TRBV27 to TRBJ2-1; 9 bases are shared with TRBD1. In germline, CDR1 is MNHEY, CDR2 SMNVEV (reference sequence). CDR3 size: 17 residues. Unmatched junction bases numbered 10, after V lost 6 bases and J lost 1 base. The CDR3 sequence is CASRSSTGGKSYNEQFF. In nucleotides, the CDR3 is TGTGCCAGCAGATCTTCGACAGGGGGTAAATCCTACAATGAGCAGTTCTTC.

The rearrangement links TRBV7-9 to TRBJ2-3; a weak D match, TRBD2 (5 bases). This CDR3 contains 15 residues. Trimming cost V 2 bases and J 0 bases, with 9 bases left between them. Germline-derived CDR1 and CDR2 are SEHNR and FQNEAQ (reference sequence). In nucleotides, the CDR3 is TGTGCCAGCAGCTTAATGCCGGGAAGCACAGATACGCAGTATTTT. This encodes CASSLMPGSTDTQYF.

The gene calls are TRBV29-1 and TRBJ2-7; D not resolved. The CDR3 contains 10 residues. Germline lookup yields CDR1 SQVTM and CDR2 ANQGSEA. Trimming removed 7 bases at V and 3 bases at J, with 7 bases between. CDR3 sequence: CSAANYEQYF. In DNA form, the CDR3 reads TGCAGCGCGGCAAACTACGAGCAGTACTTC.

The chain carries TRBV7-9 and TRBJ2-7; D gene uncertain. The germline V gene has CDR1 SEHNR and CDR2 FQNEAQ (reference sequence). This CDR3 is built from 12 residues. V dropped 9 bases and J dropped 4 bases, with 13 bases sitting between them. The CDR3 region is CASVSYGYEQYF. The CDR3 DNA reads as TGTGCCAGTGTGAGCTACGGGTACGAGCAGTACTTC. The variable domain in full, completed from reference TRBV7-9 and TRBJ2-7, reads DTGVSQNPRHKITKRGQNVTFRCDPISEHNRLYWYRQTLGQGPEFLTYFQNEAQLEKSRLLSDRFSAERPKGSFSTLEIQRTEQGDSAMYLCASVSYGYEQYFGPGTRLTVT.

The V call is TRBV5-1, the J call TRBJ2-5; 9 nucleotides agree with TRBD2. Germline trimming cut 3 bases from V and 4 bases from J; bases unmatched to any gene: 4. CDR1 is SGHRS and CDR2 is YFSETQ in the germline V gene. The length of the CDR3 is 14 residues. In DNA, the CDR3 is TGCGCCAGCAGCTGGGGGACTAGCCGAGAGACCCAGTACTTC. It is translated as CASSWGTSRETQYF.

The sample holds a few counts of this clone. The chain links TRBV14 to TRBJ2-7, with 9 positions matching TRBD2. The germline CDR1 and CDR2 sequences are SGHDN and FVKESK. V was pared by 0 bases and J by 3 bases, with 6 bases of the junction left unmatched. This CDR3 comprises 16 residues. The CDR3 DNA is TGTGCCAGCAGCCAAGATCTCCTAGCGGGGCGCTACGAGCAGTACTTC. As protein: CASSQDLLAGRYEQYF.

This chain joins TRBV18 and TRBJ1-2; 7 bases are a match to TRBD1. Germline CDR1 KGHSH, CDR2 LQKENI. The trim removed 2 bases at V and 8 bases at J, leaving 5 bases unmatched. The CDR3 length is 13 residues. The CDR3 is CASSPDDRAGYTF. Here the CDR3 DNA reads TGTGCCAGCTCACCAGACGACAGGGCAGGCTACACCTTC. Looking up the rest from reference TRBV18 and TRBJ1-2 gives the full variable domain: NAGVMQNPRHLVRRRGQEARLRCSPMKGHSHVYWYRQLPEEGLKFMVYLQKENIIDESGMPKERFSAEFPKEGPSILRIQQVVRGDSAAYFCASSPDDRAGYTFGSGTRLTVV.

This clone was detected only once. The genes are TRBV6-1 and TRBJ1-1; D not resolved. Germline V gives CDR1 MNHNS, CDR2 SASEGT. The CDR3 totals 14 residues. V was shortened by 3 bases and J by 1 base, with 9 bases between the two germline ends. The CDR3 bases are TGTGCCAGCAGTGAGTCCCGGGAGAACACTGAAGCTTTCTTT. It codes for CASSESRENTEAFF.

The CDR3 sequence is CASSGGGTGELFF. CDR3 nucleotide sequence: TGTGCCAGCAGTGGTGGGGGCACCGGGGAGCTGTTTTTT. The rearrangement uses TRBV14 and TRBJ2-2; D might be TRBD1 or TRBD2, each matching 5 bases. Germline V CDR1 and CDR2: SGHDN, FVKESK. This CDR3 has 13 amino acids. The V and J ends lost 6 bases and 4 bases respectively, with 9 bases between them. Based on the CDR3 plus reference TRBV14 and TRBJ2-2, the full variable domain is EAGVTQFPSHSVIEKGQTVTLRCDPISGHDNLYWYRRVMGKEIKFLLHFVKESKQDESGMPNNRFLAERTGGTYSTLKVQPAELEDSGVYFCASSGGGTGELFFGEGSRLTVL.

The table lists this clone with a count of one. The rearrangement uses TRBV7-2 and TRBJ1-2; 9 bases agree with TRBD1. J gave up 8 bases and V 3 bases, and 7 bases lay outside the gene matches. The CDR3 is 14 residues long. The germline CDR1 and CDR2 sequences are SGHTA and FQGNSA. The CDR3 DNA reads as TGTGCCAGCAGCTTGCTACAGGGGGCGCAGGGCTACACCTTC. As protein: CASSLLQGAQGYTF.

V is TRBV30 and J is TRBJ2-5, with 10 bases aligning to TRBD2. This CDR3 has 15 residues. Germline CDR1 and CDR2: GTSNPN and SVGIG (reference sequence). V gave up 3 bases and J gave up 2 bases; unmatched junction bases: 6. The CDR3 DNA sequence: TGTGCCTGGAGCTATAGGACTAGCGGACAAGAGACCCAGTACTTC. Protein sequence: CAWSYRTSGQETQYF. Looking up the rest from reference TRBV30 and TRBJ2-5 gives the full variable domain: SQTIHQWPATLVQPVGSPLSLECTVEGTSNPNLYWYRQAAGRGLQLLFYSVGIGQISSEVPQNLSASRPQDRQFILSSKKLLLSDSGFYLCAWSYRTSGQETQYFGPGTRLLVL.

The chain has TRBV10-1 and TRBJ2-5, with 9 bases lining up with TRBD1. The V gene's germline CDR1 is WNHNN and CDR2 SYGVQD (reference sequence). This CDR3 is built from 12 residues. Losses at the gene ends were 6 bases for V and 4 bases for J; bases not matched to a gene: 0. CDR3: CASRTGGETQYF. CDR3 coding DNA: TGCGCCAGCAGGACAGGGGGAGAGACCCAGTACTTC.

The chain has TRBV7-3 and TRBJ2-7; the D gene is possibly TRBD2 (5 bases). The V end was cut by 5 bases, the J end by 0 bases, with 14 bases between. This CDR3 has 15 amino acids. Germline values: CDR1 SGHTA, CDR2 FQGTGA. This CDR3 reads CASSPGLMSSYEQYF. DNA for the CDR3: TGTGCCAGCAGCCCAGGACTCATGAGCTCCTACGAGCAGTACTTC.